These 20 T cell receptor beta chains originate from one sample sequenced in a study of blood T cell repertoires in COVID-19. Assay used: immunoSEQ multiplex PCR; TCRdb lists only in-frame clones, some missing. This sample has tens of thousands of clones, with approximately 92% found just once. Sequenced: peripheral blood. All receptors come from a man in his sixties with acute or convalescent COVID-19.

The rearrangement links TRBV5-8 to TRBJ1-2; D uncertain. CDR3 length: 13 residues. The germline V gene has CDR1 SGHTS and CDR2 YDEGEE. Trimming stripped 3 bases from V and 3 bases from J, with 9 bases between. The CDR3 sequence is CASSSVSYYGYTF. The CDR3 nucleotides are TGTGCCAGCAGCTCGGTTAGCTACTATGGCTACACCTTC. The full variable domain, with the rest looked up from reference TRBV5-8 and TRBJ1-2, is EAGVTQSPTHLIKTRGQQATLRCSPISGHTSVYWYQQALGLGLQFLLWYDEGEERNRGNFPPRFSGRQFPNYSSELNVNALELEDSALYLCASSSVSYYGYTFGSGTRLTVV.

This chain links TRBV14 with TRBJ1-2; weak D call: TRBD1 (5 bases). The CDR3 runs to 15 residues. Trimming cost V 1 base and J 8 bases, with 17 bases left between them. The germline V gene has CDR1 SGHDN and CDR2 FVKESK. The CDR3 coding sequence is TGTGCCAGCAGCCAAGTCTCCGCCGAAAAGGGGGGCTACACCTTC. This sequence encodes CASSQVSAEKGGYTF.

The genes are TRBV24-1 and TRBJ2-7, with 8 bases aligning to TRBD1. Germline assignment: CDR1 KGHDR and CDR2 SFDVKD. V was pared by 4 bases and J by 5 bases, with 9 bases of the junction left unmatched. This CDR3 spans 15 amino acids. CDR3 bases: TGTGCCACCAGTGACCCCAAAAAACAGGGGGACGAGCAGTACTTC. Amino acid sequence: CATSDPKKQGDEQYF.

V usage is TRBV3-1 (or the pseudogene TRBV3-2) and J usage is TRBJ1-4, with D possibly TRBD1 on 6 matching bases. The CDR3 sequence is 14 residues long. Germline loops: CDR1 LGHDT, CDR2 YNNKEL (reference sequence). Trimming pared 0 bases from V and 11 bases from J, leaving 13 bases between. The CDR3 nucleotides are TGTGCCAGCAGCCAAGATTTAACAGGGAATAAACTGTTTTTT. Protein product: CASSQDLTGNKLFF.

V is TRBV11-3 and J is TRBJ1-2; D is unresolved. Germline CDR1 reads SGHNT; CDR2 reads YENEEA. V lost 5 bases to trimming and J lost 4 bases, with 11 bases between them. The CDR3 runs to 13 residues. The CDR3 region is CASSPGPGYGYTF. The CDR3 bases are TGTGCCAGCAGCCCCGGTCCCGGCTATGGCTACACCTTC.

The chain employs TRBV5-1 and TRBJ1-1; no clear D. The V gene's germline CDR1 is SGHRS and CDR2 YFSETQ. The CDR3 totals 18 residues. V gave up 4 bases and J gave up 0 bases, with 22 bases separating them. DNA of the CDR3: TGCGCCAGCAGCGTGCTGACACCTATGACTAAATTGAACACTGAAGCTTTCTTT. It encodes CASSVLTPMTKLNTEAFF.

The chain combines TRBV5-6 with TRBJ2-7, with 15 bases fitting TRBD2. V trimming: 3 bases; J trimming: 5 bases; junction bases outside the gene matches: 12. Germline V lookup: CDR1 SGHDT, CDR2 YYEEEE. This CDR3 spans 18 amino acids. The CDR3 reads CASSSRFGLAGGPNEQYF. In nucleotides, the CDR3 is TGTGCCAGCAGCTCCCGGTTCGGACTAGCGGGAGGGCCCAACGAGCAGTACTTC. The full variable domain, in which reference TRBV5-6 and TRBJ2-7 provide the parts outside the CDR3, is DAGVTQSPTHLIKTRGQQVTLRCSPKSGHDTVSWYQQALGQGPQFIFQYYEEEERQRGNFPDRFSGHQFPNYSSELNVNALLLGDSALYLCASSSRFGLAGGPNEQYFGPGTRLTVT.

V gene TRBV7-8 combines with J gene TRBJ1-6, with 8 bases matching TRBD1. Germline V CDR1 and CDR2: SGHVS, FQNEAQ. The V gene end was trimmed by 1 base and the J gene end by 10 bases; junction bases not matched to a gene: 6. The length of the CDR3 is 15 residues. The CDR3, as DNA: TGTGCCAGCAGCTTAGGGCAGGGGGCTCGCTCACCCCTCCACTTT. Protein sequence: CASSLGQGARSPLHF.

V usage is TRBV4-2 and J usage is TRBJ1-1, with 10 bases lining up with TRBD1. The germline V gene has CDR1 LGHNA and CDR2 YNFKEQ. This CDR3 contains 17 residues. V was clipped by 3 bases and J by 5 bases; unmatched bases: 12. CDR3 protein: CASSQIGQGDPRTEAFF. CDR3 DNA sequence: TGTGCCAGCAGCCAGATAGGACAGGGGGATCCTCGAACTGAAGCTTTCTTT.

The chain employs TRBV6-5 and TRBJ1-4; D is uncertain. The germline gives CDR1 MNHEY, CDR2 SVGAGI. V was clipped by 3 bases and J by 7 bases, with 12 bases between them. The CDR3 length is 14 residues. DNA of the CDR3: TGTGCCAGCAGTTATGGGCCCGGTGGTGAAAAACTGTTTTTT. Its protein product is CASSYGPGGEKLFF.

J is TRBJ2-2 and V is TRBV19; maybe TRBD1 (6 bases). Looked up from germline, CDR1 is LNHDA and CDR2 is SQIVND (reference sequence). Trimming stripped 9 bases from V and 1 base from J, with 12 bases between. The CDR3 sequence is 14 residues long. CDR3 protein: CASRAGVNTGELFF. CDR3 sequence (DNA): TGTGCCAGCAGGGCAGGGGTGAACACCGGGGAGCTGTTTTTT.

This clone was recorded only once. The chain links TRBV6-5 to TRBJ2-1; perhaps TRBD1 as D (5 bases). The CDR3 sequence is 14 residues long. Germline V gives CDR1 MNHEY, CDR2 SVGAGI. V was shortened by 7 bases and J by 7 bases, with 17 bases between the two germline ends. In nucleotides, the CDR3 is TGTGCCAGCAAAATCGACAGAGATCGTAATGAGCAGTTCTTC. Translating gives CASKIDRDRNEQFF.

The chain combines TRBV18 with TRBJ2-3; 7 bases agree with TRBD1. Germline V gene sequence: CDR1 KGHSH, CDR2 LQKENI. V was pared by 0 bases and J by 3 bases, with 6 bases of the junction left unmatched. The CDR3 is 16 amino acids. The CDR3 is CASSPPTGRRTDTQYF. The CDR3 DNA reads TGTGCCAGCTCACCACCGACAGGGCGGAGGACAGATACGCAGTATTTT. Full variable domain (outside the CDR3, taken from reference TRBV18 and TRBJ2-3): NAGVMQNPRHLVRRRGQEARLRCSPMKGHSHVYWYRQLPEEGLKFMVYLQKENIIDESGMPKERFSAEFPKEGPSILRIQQVVRGDSAAYFCASSPPTGRRTDTQYFGPGTRLTVL.

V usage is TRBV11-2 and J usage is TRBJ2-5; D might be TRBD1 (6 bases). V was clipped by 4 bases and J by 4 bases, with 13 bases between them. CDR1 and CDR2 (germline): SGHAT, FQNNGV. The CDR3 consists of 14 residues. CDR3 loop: CASSSYTGSETQYF. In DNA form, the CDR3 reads TGTGCCAGCAGCTCGTATACAGGGTCAGAGACCCAGTACTTC.

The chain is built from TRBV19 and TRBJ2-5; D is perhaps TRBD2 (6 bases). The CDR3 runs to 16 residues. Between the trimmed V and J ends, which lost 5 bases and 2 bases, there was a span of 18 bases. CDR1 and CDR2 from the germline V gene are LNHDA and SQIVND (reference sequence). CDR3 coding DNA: TGTGCCAGTAGTGCCTACTCCGGGACTGCTCAAGAGACCCAGTACTTC. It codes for CASSAYSGTAQETQYF.

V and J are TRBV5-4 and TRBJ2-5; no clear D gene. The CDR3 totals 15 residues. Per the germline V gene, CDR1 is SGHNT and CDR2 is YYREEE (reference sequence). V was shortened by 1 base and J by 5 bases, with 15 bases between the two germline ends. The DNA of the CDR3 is TGTGCCAGCAGCTTGATCGCCCCAATCGAGGAGACCCAGTACTTC. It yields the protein CASSLIAPIEETQYF.

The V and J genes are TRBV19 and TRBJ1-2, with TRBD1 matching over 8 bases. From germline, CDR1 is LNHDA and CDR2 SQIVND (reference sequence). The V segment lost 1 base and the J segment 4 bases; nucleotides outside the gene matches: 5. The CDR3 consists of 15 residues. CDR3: CASSIGQGAIYGYTF. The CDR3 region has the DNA TGTGCCAGTAGTATAGGGCAGGGGGCGATCTATGGCTACACCTTC. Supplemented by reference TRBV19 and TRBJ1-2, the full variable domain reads DGGITQSPKYLFRKEGQNVTLSCEQNLNHDAMYWYRQDPGQGLRLIYYSQIVNDFQKGDIAEGYSVSREKKESFPLTVTSAQKNPTAFYLCASSIGQGAIYGYTFGSGTRLTVV.

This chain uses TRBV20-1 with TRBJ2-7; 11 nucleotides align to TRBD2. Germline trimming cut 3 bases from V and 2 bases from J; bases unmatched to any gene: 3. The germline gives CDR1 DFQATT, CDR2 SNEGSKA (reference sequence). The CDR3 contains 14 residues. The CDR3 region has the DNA TGCAGTGCTAGTGAGACTAGCGGGGCCTACGAGCAGTACTTC. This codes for CSASETSGAYEQYF.

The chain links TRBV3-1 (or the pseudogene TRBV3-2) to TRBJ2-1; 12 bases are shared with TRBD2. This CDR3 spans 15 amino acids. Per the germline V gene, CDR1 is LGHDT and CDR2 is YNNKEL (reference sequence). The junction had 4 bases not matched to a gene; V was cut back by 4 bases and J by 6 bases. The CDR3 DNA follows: TGTGCCAGCAGCCCTAGCGGGAGGGCCGTCAATGAGCAGTTCTTC. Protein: CASSPSGRAVNEQFF.

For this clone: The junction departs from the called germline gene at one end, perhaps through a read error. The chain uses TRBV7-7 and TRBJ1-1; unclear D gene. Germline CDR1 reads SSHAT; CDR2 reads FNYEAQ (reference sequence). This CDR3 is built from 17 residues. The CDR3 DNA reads TGTGCTAGCAGCCTCGGACGTCTAAGAGGGTCAGACACTGAAGCTTTCTTT. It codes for CASSLGRLRGSDTEAFF.